Sequencing of this TCR beta chain was carried out in a study of cytomegalovirus exposure and HLA in healthy donors. The PCR made use of 60 Vbeta and 13 Jbeta primers. Using immunoSEQ multiplex PCR, the repertoire was profiled, and TCRdb retains in-frame clones only, with some absent. The sample shows about 200,000 clones, around 88% of them seen only once. As for this clone: What it binds is not known.

Study-wide results and caveats: There were 150 or so TCR beta chains listed as cytomegalovirus-associated. An Asian-associated ancestry cluster reportedly showed fewer N-insertions than the roughly 670-donor mean in a later analysis. It has been reported that TCR beta sequences accurately predicted the HLA-A and HLA-B alleles of most subjects.

J was trimmed by 2 bases and V by 2 bases; bases with no gene match: 6. The CDR3 runs 15 residues. Germline V CDR1 and CDR2: SGHAT, FQNNGV. This clonotype was sampled from a woman aged 25 to 39 in good health and CMV-seronegative. The rearrangement uses TRBV11-2 and TRBJ2-7, with 7 positions matching TRBD1. Sample: PBMCs. CDR3 loop: CASSLLRTGAYEQYF. The CDR3 nucleotides read TGTGCCAGCAGCTTATTACGGACAGGCGCCTACGAGCAGTACTTC. The variable domain in full, with the rest retrieved from reference TRBV11-2 and TRBJ2-7, is EAGVAQSPRYKIIEKRQSVAFWCNPISGHATLYWYQQILGQGPKLLIQFQNNGVVDDSQLPKDRFSAERLKGVDSTLKIQPAKLEDSAVYLCASSLLRTGAYEQYFGPGTRLTVT.